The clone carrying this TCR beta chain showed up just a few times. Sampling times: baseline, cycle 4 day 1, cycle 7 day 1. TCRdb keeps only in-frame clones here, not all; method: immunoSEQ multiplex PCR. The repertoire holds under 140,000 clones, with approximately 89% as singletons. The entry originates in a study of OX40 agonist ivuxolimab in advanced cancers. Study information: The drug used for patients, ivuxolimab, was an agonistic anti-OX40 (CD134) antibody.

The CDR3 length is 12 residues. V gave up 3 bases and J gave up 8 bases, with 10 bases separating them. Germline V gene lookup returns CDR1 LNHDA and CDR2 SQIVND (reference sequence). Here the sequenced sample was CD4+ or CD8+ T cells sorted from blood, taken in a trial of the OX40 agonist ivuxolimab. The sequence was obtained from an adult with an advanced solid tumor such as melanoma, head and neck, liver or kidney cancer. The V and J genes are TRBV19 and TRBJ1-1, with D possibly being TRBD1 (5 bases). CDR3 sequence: CASSMGQVEAFF. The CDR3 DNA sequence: TGTGCCAGTAGTATGGGGCAGGTCGAAGCTTTCTTT.